The sequence of this T cell receptor beta chain was determined in a study of Graves' ophthalmopathy and Graves' hyperthyroidism (dated by TCRdb to the late 2010s). Context from the whole study: Peripheral blood was collected at initial diagnosis, before any treatment. TCR beta repertoire signatures were used to distinguish Graves' ophthalmopathy from Graves' hyperthyroidism and to predict progression to ophthalmopathy. In total, around 130 blood samples were TCR-sequenced: some 43 ophthalmopathy, some 75 hyperthyroidism and approximately 17 hyperthyroidism-to-ophthalmopathy patients. To explore V-J signatures that separate ophthalmopathy from hyperthyroidism, a discovery set of about a hundred patients was enrolled, consisting of approximately 45 with ophthalmopathy and 55 to 65 with stable hyperthyroidism. For independent validation, a separate cohort was made up of around 19 hyperthyroidism patients plus 17 patients who later progressed from hyperthyroidism to ophthalmopathy. In more than five hyperthyroidism patients, T-cell repertoires of thyroid tissue and blood were compared. Once sampling was done, hyperthyroidism patients were given methimazole at a starting dose of 30 mg daily, while ophthalmopathy patients were given high-dose intravenous methylprednisolone. The approximately 100 discovery patients were divided at random into training and test sets in a 7:3 ratio. Paper-wide results and their limitations: In validation, the model predicted ophthalmopathy progression with less than 71% sensitivity and approximately 72% specificity; some 13 predicted patients were CT-confirmed with GO in a median of 6.5 months. In cross-validation, the 13-signature model distinguished ophthalmopathy from stable hyperthyroidism with approximately 88% sensitivity and nearly 82% specificity, and in the test set the corresponding values were approximately 80% and 68%. Sample size was not statistically predetermined, and group allocation was not concealed from the investigators. Most expanded thyroid clonotypes with frequency above 0.001 were also detected in blood, suggesting blood repertoires may reflect the thyroid immune response.

Hyperthyroidism was considered stable if no progression to ophthalmopathy occurred within 18 months of follow-up. Hyperthyroidism patients were newly diagnosed, were aged 18 to 65 years, and had a disease duration under 2 months. Anyone with other autoimmune diseases, uncontrolled infections, pregnancy or lactation was excluded from the study. Diagnosis was based on clinical symptoms, serum thyroxine, TRAb, thyroid ultrasound and orbital computed tomography. PBMCs were isolated from 10 ml of fresh peripheral blood by Ficoll-Paque density gradient centrifugation. Total RNA was extracted using Trizol reagent, and RNA quality was checked on an Agilent 2100 Bioanalyzer. In the germline V gene (reference sequence), CDR1 corresponds to MNHEY and CDR2 to SMNVEV. From V the trimming removes 6 bases and from J it removes 8 bases, while the gene matches leave 15 bases of the junction unaccounted for. The CDR3 measures 15 amino acids from cysteine to phenylalanine. Just CDR3 DNA is preserved here, 45 bases in frame from base 1.

This clonotype has at least ten counts. It lacks a known antigen. No much larger clone is present one base from it, and per-base qualities are unavailable. TCR beta CDR3 regions were amplified from RNA transcripts for repertoire sequencing. A first-round RT-PCR used HTBI primers with the Qiagen OneStep RT-PCR kit, followed by a second-round multiplex PCR, size selection and purification. Sequencing of the libraries was carried out on an Illumina HiSeq2000 in paired-end mode with 100 bp reads. Regarding the original processing steps: SOAPnuke was used to process the reads, throwing out any read that had adapters, had uncalled bases, had a mean Phred below 15, or lacked an exact constant-primer or identifier match. COPE v1.2.5 was used to merge high-quality paired reads. Each unique nucleotide sequence was defined as a clonotype, and clonotypes were aligned to IMGT TRB V, D and J references with MiTCR v1.1. The analysis was limited to V-J combinations with a frequency above 0.0001, which together covered 99% to 99.2% of the repertoires. A TCR clonal expansion and chaos score per V-J combination was defined as the ratio of F50 clonal expansion to chaos observed in the TCRdist matrix. Welch's t-statistics and random forest were used to reduce features to approximately 13 V-J combinations, which were fed into a naive Bayes classifier. The Morisita-Horn index was used to measure how similar the thyroid and blood repertoires were. TCRdb trimmed the raw reads at Q25, called clones with MiXCR and kept productive beta chains. Identical CDR3 proteins give one entry, which carries the most common genes and DNA. The V and J calls follow TCRdb's processing rather than the paper's. The sample has approximately 410,000 distinct CDR3 sequences on record, approximately 15% of them singletons. The ten largest clones represent 7% of the sample.

The receptor's source is a woman younger than 30 with stable Graves' hyperthyroidism. Donor details come from another sample of the same person, matched by shared clones. The chain is assembled from TRBV27 and TRBJ1-2; TRBD1 lines up with 7 middle nucleotides. Sequenced sample: peripheral blood. The encoded CDR3 is CASRPDRAGILGYTF. The DNA reads TGTGCCAGCAGACCAGACAGGGCCGGGATCTTGGGCTACACCTTC.